The next 27 T cell receptor beta chains were all read from a single sample in a study of cytomegalovirus exposure and HLA in healthy donors. The primer mix had 60 Vbeta and 13 Jbeta primers. Repertoires were generated with immunoSEQ multiplex PCR, while TCRdb's copy carries only in-frame clones and drops some. Of under 150,000 clones in the sample, about two thirds were seen once. What was sequenced was PBMCs. These receptor sequences come from a man in his sixties in good health and CMV-seronegative.

The V and J genes are TRBV30 and TRBJ2-3; 13 bases agree with TRBD2. V was pared by 0 bases and J by 5 bases, with 11 bases of the junction left unmatched. CDR1 and CDR2 (germline): GTSNPN, SVGIG (reference sequence). The CDR3 runs 18 residues. CDR3 protein: CAWSVPGRTSGRGDTQYF. CDR3 nucleotides: TGTGCCTGGAGTGTACCCGGACGGACTAGCGGGAGAGGAGATACGCAGTATTTT.

The CDR3 region has the DNA TGTGCCAGCAGCGTAAATATGGAGACCCAGTACTTC. Translation: CASSVNMETQYF. This sequence joins TRBV9 and TRBJ2-5; D is unresolved. The CDR3 contains 12 residues. The V gene lost 1 base and the J gene lost 5 bases, with 6 bases spanning the gap. CDR1 and CDR2 (germline): SGDLS, YYNGEE.

This clone was seen a single time. The rearrangement uses TRBV2 and TRBJ1-1; TRBD1 matches at 7 bases. CDR3 length: 14 residues. Germline CDR1 reads SNHLY; CDR2 reads FYNNEI. With 5 bases clipped from V and 3 bases from J, the junction kept 6 bases outside the gene matches. The CDR3 sequence: CASSRQGKDTEAFF. For the CDR3, the DNA is TGTGCCAGCAGTCGACAGGGTAAGGACACTGAAGCTTTCTTT.

The rearrangement uses TRBV6-1 and TRBJ2-2; D remains ambiguous. CDR3 size: 15 residues. The germline V gene has CDR1 MNHNS and CDR2 SASEGT. The V gene lost 2 bases and the J gene lost 6 bases, with 13 bases spanning the gap. The CDR3 here is CASSEPPFRAGELFF. The CDR3 coding sequence is TGTGCCAGCAGTGAACCCCCTTTTCGGGCCGGGGAGCTGTTTTTT.

The rearrangement uses TRBV15 and TRBJ1-1; D possibly corresponds to TRBD1 (6 bases). This CDR3 is 17 amino acids long. V was shortened by 3 bases and J by 8 bases, with 25 bases between the two germline ends. CDR1 LNHNV and CDR2 YYDKDF come from the germline V gene (reference sequence). The CDR3 region is CATSRPRWRTDPKEAFF. CDR3 DNA sequence: TGTGCCACCAGCAGGCCCAGATGGAGGACAGACCCGAAAGAAGCTTTCTTT. The complete variable domain, with remaining parts taken from reference TRBV15 and TRBJ1-1, reads DAMVIQNPRYQVTQFGKPVTLSCSQTLNHNVMYWYQQKSSQAPKLLFHYYDKDFNNEADTPDNFQSRRPNTSFCFLDIRSPGLGDTAMYLCATSRPRWRTDPKEAFFGQGTRLTVV.

This rearrangement joins TRBV5-1 to TRBJ2-7, with 7 nucleotides matching TRBD1. V lost 1 base, J lost 7 bases, and 11 bases stayed unmatched. This CDR3 region has 15 residues. CDR1 SGHRS and CDR2 YFSETQ come from the germline V gene. The CDR3 loop reads CASSLYPGQPLEQYF. In nucleotides, the CDR3 is TGCGCCAGCAGCTTGTACCCGGGACAGCCTTTAGAGCAGTACTTC.

The chain employs TRBV7-9 and TRBJ2-1; unclear D gene. Per the germline V gene, CDR1 is SEHNR and CDR2 is FQNEAQ (reference sequence). The CDR3 extends over 13 amino acids. Trimming pared 7 bases from V and 10 bases from J, leaving 17 bases between. CDR3: CASNYLEVREQFF. DNA of the CDR3: TGTGCCAGCAACTATTTAGAGGTCCGGGAGCAGTTCTTC.

The chain links TRBV10-3 to TRBJ1-1; TRBD1 is a possible D gene (5 bases). Germline values: CDR1 ENHRY, CDR2 SYGVKD. The V end was cut by 6 bases, the J end by 0 bases, with 17 bases between. CDR3 size: 16 residues. CDR3 in DNA: TGTGCCATCAGAAGCGGGCAGGACACCATGAACACTGAAGCTTTCTTT. Translation: CAIRSGQDTMNTEAFF.

The chain is built from TRBV28 and TRBJ1-5, with 11 bases matching TRBD1. The CDR3 totals 18 residues. The V gene end was trimmed by 4 bases and the J gene end by 6 bases; junction bases not matched to a gene: 14. Germline CDR1 and CDR2: MDHEN and SYDVKM. The CDR3 here is CASSSPGQGVHRGQPQHF. The CDR3 bases are TGTGCCAGCAGTTCTCCGGGACAGGGGGTGCATAGGGGTCAGCCCCAGCATTTT.

V usage is TRBV10-3 and J usage is TRBJ2-4; TRBD2 is a possible D gene (5 bases). V was cut by 2 bases and J by 0 bases, with 14 bases left in between. CDR1 is ENHRY, CDR2 SYGVKD, per germline. The length of the CDR3 is 17 residues. CDR3 nucleotides: TGTGCCATCAGTGAGGGACTGGACCCCTTAGCCAAAAACATTCAGTACTTC. This codes for CAISEGLDPLAKNIQYF.

The chain recombines TRBV7-9 with TRBJ1-6; D is ambiguous. Germline-derived CDR1 and CDR2 are SEHNR and FQNEAQ (reference sequence). This CDR3 comprises 15 residues. The V gene lost 5 bases and the J gene lost 7 bases, with 15 bases spanning the gap. The CDR3 DNA reads TGTGCCAGCAGCCTGCACCAGGCGGGAAATTCACCCCTCCACTTT. Its translation is CASSLHQAGNSPLHF.

The genes are TRBV28 and TRBJ2-7, with 14 bases matching TRBD2. CDR3 length: 15 amino acids. Per the germline V gene, CDR1 is MDHEN and CDR2 is SYDVKM. V dropped 7 bases and J dropped 7; count of bases not matched to a gene: 9. The CDR3 loop reads CASTWGLAGEGEQYF. The CDR3 DNA follows: TGTGCCAGCACCTGGGGACTAGCGGGAGAAGGTGAGCAGTACTTC.

In this sample, this clone turned up a few times. The rearrangement links TRBV4-1 to TRBJ2-5; 7 bases fit TRBD1. The J call may be mistaken, given a closer DNA end match to TRBJ2-7. The CDR3 consists of 15 residues. Germline values: CDR1 MGHRA, CDR2 YSYEKL. The CDR3: CASSQEGTVRYEQYF. In DNA, the CDR3 is TGCGCCAGCAGCCAGGAAGGGACAGTCCGCTACGAGCAGTACTTC.

The rearrangement uses TRBV2 and TRBJ2-7; tentative D call: TRBD2 (6 bases). The CDR3 runs 13 residues. V lost 6 bases and J lost 2, with 11 bases in between. CDR1 and CDR2 (germline): SNHLY, FYNNEI. In nucleotides, the CDR3 is TGTGCCAGCAGGCGGGGCAGTACCTACGAGCAGTACTTC. This encodes CASRRGSTYEQYF.

This chain uses TRBV30 with TRBJ1-4; a weak D match, TRBD1 (5 bases). Germline V gene sequence: CDR1 GTSNPN, CDR2 SVGIG (reference sequence). The ends were cut back, 2 bases at V and 8 bases at J, with 21 bases in the middle. The CDR3 consists of 16 residues. The DNA of the CDR3 is TGTGCCTGGAGTAAAGGTTGGAGAGGGAGGGACGAAAAACTGTTTTTT. Translation gives CAWSKGWRGRDEKLFF.

The gene calls are TRBV28 and TRBJ1-1, with D maybe TRBD1 (6 bases). Trimming removed 8 bases from V and 6 bases from J, with 16 bases in between. CDR1 and CDR2 from the germline V gene are MDHEN and SYDVKM. This CDR3 spans 13 amino acids. CDR3 nucleotides: TGTGCCAGCCAAGGGGGGGGGAGGTCTGAAGCTTTCTTT. It translates to CASQGGGRSEAFF.

The chain uses TRBV7-3 and TRBJ1-4, with D uncertain. V lost 4 bases and J 0 bases, leaving 12 bases between the germline ends. The CDR3 extends over 16 amino acids. CDR1 SGHTA and CDR2 FQGTGA come from the germline V gene. The CDR3 coding sequence is TGTGCCAGCAGCTCCCTGCCGGGAGCAACTAATGAAAAACTGTTTTTT. Translating it yields CASSSLPGATNEKLFF.

The chain uses TRBV5-1 and TRBJ1-1, with a tentative D call TRBD1 (5 bases). With 4 bases removed from V and 0 bases from J, the gap between germline ends came to 10 bases. CDR3 size: 14 residues. Germline loops: CDR1 SGHRS, CDR2 YFSETQ. The CDR3: CASSPGGVNTEAFF. CDR3 nucleotides: TGCGCCAGCAGCCCCGGGGGGGTGAACACTGAAGCTTTCTTT.

Only one count was recorded for this clone. The CDR3 nucleotides are TGTGCCAGCTCACCAATGGGACAGGGGACAGATACGCAGTATTTT. Its translation: CASSPMGQGTDTQYF. V and J are TRBV18 and TRBJ2-3; 10 nucleotides agree with TRBD1. The CDR3 length is 15 residues. Germline V gene lookup returns CDR1 KGHSH and CDR2 LQKENI. V was pared by 2 bases and J by 3 bases, with 2 bases of the junction left unmatched.

This clone was seen just once. At one of its ends the junction is not consistent with the germline gene, which may arise from a read error. This rearrangement joins TRBV7-9 to TRBJ1-1; a weak D match, TRBD1 (6 bases). The germline CDR1 and CDR2 sequences are SEHNR and FQNEAQ (reference sequence). CDR3 size: 17 residues. The DNA for the CDR3 is TGTGCCAGCAGTTTAGGCCACGTGCGTTTGGGGGCCGCTGAAGCTTTCTTT. This gives the protein CASSLGHVRLGAAEAFF.

V is TRBV11-3 and J is TRBJ1-1, with D unresolved. V was shortened by 8 bases and J by 0 bases, with 10 bases between the two germline ends. This CDR3 region has 13 residues. Germline-derived CDR1 and CDR2 are SGHNT and YENEEA. The CDR3 region has the DNA TGTGCCAGCGCCGCTAATATGAACACTGAAGCTTTCTTT. It codes for CASAANMNTEAFF. Looking up the rest from reference TRBV11-3 and TRBJ1-1 gives the full variable domain: EAGVVQSPRYKIIEKKQPVAFWCNPISGHNTLYWYLQNLGQGPELLIRYENEEAVDDSQLPKDRFSAERLKGVDSTLKIQPAELGDSAVYLCASAANMNTEAFFGQGTRLTVV.

With respect to this clone: Other DNA sequences from this sample encode an identical CDR3 as well. V usage is TRBV5-1 and J usage is TRBJ1-2; a weak D match, TRBD1 (5 bases). This CDR3 has 14 residues. V was shortened by 2 bases and J by 2 bases, with 10 bases between the two germline ends. Germline V lookup: CDR1 SGHRS, CDR2 YFSETQ. The CDR3 sequence: CASSFSGSNYGYTF. The CDR3, as DNA: TGCGCCAGCAGCTTTTCAGGGTCCAACTATGGCTACACCTTC. Based on the CDR3 plus reference TRBV5-1 and TRBJ1-2, the full variable domain is KAGVTQTPRYLIKTRGQQVTLSCSPISGHRSVSWYQQTPGQGLQFLFEYFSETQRNKGNFPGRFSGRQFSNSRSEMNVSTLELGDSALYLCASSFSGSNYGYTFGSGTRLTVV.

This clone has just one count. This chain connects TRBV4-2 to TRBJ2-3, with 12 bases aligning to TRBD2. Germline-derived CDR1 and CDR2 are LGHNA and YNFKEQ. This CDR3 region has 17 residues. Trimming took 2 bases from V and 3 from J; bases not matched to a gene: 6. CDR3 residues: CASSQPGLAGKTDTQYF. CDR3 bases: TGTGCCAGCAGCCAACCCGGACTAGCGGGAAAGACAGATACGCAGTATTTT.

This sequence joins TRBV6-1 and TRBJ1-2; no clear D gene. In germline, CDR1 is MNHNS, CDR2 SASEGT. V was clipped by 0 bases and J by 9 bases, with 8 bases between them. The CDR3 runs 12 residues. CDR3 sequence: CASSEALYSYTF. DNA of the CDR3: TGTGCCAGCAGTGAAGCTCTTTACAGCTACACCTTC.

The genes are TRBV28 and TRBJ1-1; 7 bases line up with TRBD1. The CDR3 is 14 residues long. V shed 4 bases and J 0 bases; nucleotides not matched to a gene: 2. Germline CDR1 and CDR2: MDHEN and SYDVKM. CDR3 sequence reads: CASSSQGMNTEAFF. The CDR3 bases are TGTGCCAGCAGTTCACAGGGGATGAACACTGAAGCTTTCTTT.

The chain combines TRBV6-5 with TRBJ2-5; perhaps TRBD1 as D (6 bases). The end of the DNA fits TRBJ2-7 better, so the J call may be wrong. The CDR3 is made up of 14 amino acids. CDR1 and CDR2 from the germline V gene are MNHEY and SVGAGI. The CDR3 region is CASSRQDPSYEQYF. The CDR3 DNA reads TGTGCCAGCAGCCGACAGGACCCCTCCTACGAGCAGTACTTC.

The chain couples TRBV5-6 to TRBJ1-1; no definite D call. Trimming shortened V by 3 bases and J by 1 base, and 13 bases separated the two germline ends. CDR1 SGHDT and CDR2 YYEEEE come from the germline V gene. The CDR3 is made up of 15 amino acids. CDR3 nucleotide sequence: TGTGCCAGCAGCTGGGAGAAAGGTTCGAACACTGAAGCTTTCTTT. Translating it yields CASSWEKGSNTEAFF.